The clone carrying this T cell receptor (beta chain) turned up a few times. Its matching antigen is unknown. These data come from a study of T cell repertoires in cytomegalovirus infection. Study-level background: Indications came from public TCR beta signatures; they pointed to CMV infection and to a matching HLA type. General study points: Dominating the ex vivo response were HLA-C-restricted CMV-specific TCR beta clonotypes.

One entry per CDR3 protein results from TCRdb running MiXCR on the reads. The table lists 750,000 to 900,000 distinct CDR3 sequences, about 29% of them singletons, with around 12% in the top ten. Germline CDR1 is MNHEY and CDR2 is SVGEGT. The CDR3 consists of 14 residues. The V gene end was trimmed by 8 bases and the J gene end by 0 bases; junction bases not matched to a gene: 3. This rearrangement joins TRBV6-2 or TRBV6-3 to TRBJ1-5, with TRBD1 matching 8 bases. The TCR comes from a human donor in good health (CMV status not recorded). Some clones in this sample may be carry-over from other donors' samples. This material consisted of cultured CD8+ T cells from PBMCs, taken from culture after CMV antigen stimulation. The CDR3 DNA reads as TGTGCCAGCGGAACAGGGGGTAGCAATCAGCCCCAGCATTTT. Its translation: CASGTGGSNQPQHF.